Included here is one T cell receptor beta chain sequence, with context. The antigen it recognizes is unknown. For each CD8+ T cell subset, flow sorting was done in triplicate, and a few hundred thousand cells per subset went directly into RLT lysis buffer. Naive CD8+ T cells were defined stringently as CD45RO-CCR7+CD27+CD95- to exclude memory contaminants. Standard density gradient centrifugation was used to isolate peripheral blood mononuclear cells from buffy coats. Naive CXCR3-negative and CXCR3-positive CD8+ T cells were flow-sorted on a FACSAria III. Total RNA was extracted from sorted cells using an RNeasy Mini Kit. The CDR3, cysteine through phenylalanine, is 15 amino acids long. No DNA appears here. In the germline V gene (reference sequence), CDR1 corresponds to SEHNR and CDR2 to FQNEAQ. The data derive from a study of CXCR3-negative and CXCR3-positive naive CD8 T cells (dated by TCRdb to about 2019). About the study as a whole: About 150 million TRB reads were obtained in total, roughly 1.5 +/- 0.3 million reads per library. Diversity and physicochemical repertoire analyses covered about a dozen donors pooled from two independent experiments. The TRBV-TRBJ cluster analysis covered naive subsets from several donors and memory cells from 3 donors. Study-wide conclusions, independent of this receptor: Comparably high repertoire diversity was found in both naive subsets, whereas much lower repertoire diversity was found in memory CD8+ T cells. Compared with CXCR3-negative naive cells, CXCR3-positive naive cells had TRB CDR3s with higher hydrophobicity (lower Kidera factor 4), lower energy, and higher strength and volume indices. Surface CD5, linked to self-reactivity in mice, was comparable between naive subsets; TCR interaction strength was therefore also inferred from TRB CDR3 physicochemical properties. Similar TRBV-TRBJ usage was shown by naive CXCR3-negative and CXCR3-positive cells from the same donor, whereas distinct patterns were shown by memory cells. Freshly isolated PBMCs were used for most assays because CXCR3 expression partially decreased after cryopreservation.

The sequencer was a NextSeq 550. The Human TCR Profiling Kit (MiLaboratory) was used to prepare UMI-labeled 5' RACE TRB cDNA libraries. The full amount of extracted RNA was used for cDNA synthesis, and the full amount of resulting cDNA was used for PCR amplification. Libraries were prepared in parallel using an identical number of PCR cycles. Concerning the study's data processing: With a requirement of at least two reads per UMI, MIGEC and MiXCR extracted about 50,000 +/- 10,000 unique UMI-labeled TRB cDNA molecules per library. On average, about 40,000 +/- 10,000 functional in-frame TRB CDR3 nucleotide clonotypes lacking stop codons were found per library. Diversity metrics, including normalized Shannon-Wiener and Chao1, were computed in VDJtools after downsampling to 5000 UMI-labeled TRB molecules per sample. VDJtools computed clonotype-size-weighted physicochemical properties of the central five CDR3 residues: interaction energy, strength, volume and Kidera factor 4. The reads, reprocessed by TCRdb, yield one row per CDR3 protein sequence and no DNA. The V and J calls reflect TCRdb's pipeline rather than the authors' work. The sample table holds about 120,000 distinct CDR3 sequences. The leading ten clones occupy around 0.36% of the sample.

Material for sequencing was naive CXCR3+ CD8+ T cells from blood. The sample's cell subset or site label, decoded: CD45RO-CCR7+CD27+CD95- naive CD8+ T cells expressing CXCR3 (TNR3+). The sequence links TRBV7-9 to TRBJ2-2. This clonotype was sampled from a human donor in good health. Some clones in this sample may be carry-over from other donors' samples. The CDR3 protein: CASSLLLSNTGELFF. Extended through the reference TRBV7-9 and TRBJ2-2 proteins, this CDR3 yields the full variable domain: DTGVSQNPRHKITKRGQNVTFRCDPISEHNRLYWYRQTLGQGPEFLTYFQNEAQLEKSRLLSDRFSAERPKGSFSTLEIQRTEQGDSAMYLCASSLLLSNTGELFFGEGSRLTVL.